These 12 T cell receptor beta chains were all obtained from the same sample, sequenced in a study of blood T cells in healthy people across ages. Sample-barcoded 5' priming and a J-beta primer mix drove a second PCR of about 6 to 11 cycles. TCRdb reprocessed the 5' RACE reads with MiXCR, giving one entry per CDR3 protein. The sample has around 800,000 distinct CDR3 sequences; about 55% are singletons. The sample taken for sequencing was blood. The source of these receptors is a man older than 75 in good health.

This rearrangement joins TRBV28 to TRBJ1-2; TRBD1 matches 7 bases. CDR1 MDHEN and CDR2 SYDVKM come from the germline V gene. CDR3 length: 13 residues. Trimming took 5 bases from V and 3 from J; bases not matched to a gene: 3. Written as DNA, the CDR3 is TGTGCCAGCAGTGCAGGGGGTGACTATGGCTACACCTTC. The encoded protein is CASSAGGDYGYTF.

The rearrangement uses TRBV9 and TRBJ1-2; D gene uncertain. Looked up from germline, CDR1 is SGDLS and CDR2 is YYNGEE. Trimming took 6 bases from V and 0 from J, leaving 12 bases between them. The CDR3 sequence is 14 residues long. The CDR3 DNA follows: TGTGCCAGCAATGAGGACGGAGCTAACTATGGCTACACCTTC. Translation gives CASNEDGANYGYTF. Based on the CDR3 plus reference TRBV9 and TRBJ1-2, the full variable domain is DSGVTQTPKHLITATGQRVTLRCSPRSGDLSVYWYQQSLDQGLQFLIQYYNGEERAKGNILERFSAQQFPDLHSELNLSSLELGDSALYFCASNEDGANYGYTFGSGTRLTVV.

The chain carries TRBV7-3 and TRBJ1-6; D not certain. Germline V gene sequence: CDR1 SGHTA, CDR2 FQGTGA. CDR3 size: 14 residues. Trimming removed 2 bases at V and 8 bases at J, with 10 bases between. The CDR3: CASSLSGVDSPLHF. The CDR3 DNA sequence: TGTGCCAGCAGCTTATCTGGGGTTGATTCACCCCTCCACTTT.

This chain joins TRBV29-1 and TRBJ1-2; 10 nucleotides agree with TRBD1. The CDR3 length is 16 residues. CDR1 and CDR2 from the germline V gene are SQVTM and ANQGSEA. Trimming cost V 2 bases and J 5 bases; bases outside gene matches: 11. The CDR3 protein is CSVESVRQGARYGYTF. CDR3 coding DNA: TGCAGCGTTGAATCCGTCCGACAGGGGGCACGGTATGGCTACACCTTC.

This clonotype was recorded many times. The chain couples TRBV2 to TRBJ1-1; the match to TRBD1 covers 11 bases. The CDR3 length is 16 residues. The V gene end was trimmed by 4 bases and the J gene end by 7 bases; junction bases not matched to a gene: 11. Germline V lookup: CDR1 SNHLY, CDR2 FYNNEI. The CDR3 nucleotides read TGTGCCAGCAGTGGCGGACAGGGGGCTTTGATTGGTGAAGCTTTCTTT. Translation gives CASSGGQGALIGEAFF.

The genes are TRBV20-1 and TRBJ2-7; weak D call: TRBD1 (5 bases). This CDR3 comprises 13 residues. Germline V lookup: CDR1 DFQATT, CDR2 SNEGSKA (reference sequence). The V end lost 3 bases, the J end lost 1 base, and 10 bases lay between the germline ends. The CDR3 DNA is TGCAGTGCTAGGAAGCAGGGATCCTACGAGCAGTACTTC. Its protein is CSARKQGSYEQYF.

V and J are TRBV11-2 and TRBJ2-1; possible D gene TRBD2, 6 bases. Germline CDR1 SGHAT, CDR2 FQNNGV. The CDR3 length is 16 residues. V lost 2 bases and J 7 bases, leaving 18 bases between the germline ends. DNA for the CDR3: TGTGCCAGCAGCTTATCCTCGGGACTTAGAAGTAATGAGCAGTTCTTC. It translates to CASSLSSGLRSNEQFF. The variable domain in full, completed from reference TRBV11-2 and TRBJ2-1, reads EAGVAQSPRYKIIEKRQSVAFWCNPISGHATLYWYQQILGQGPKLLIQFQNNGVVDDSQLPKDRFSAERLKGVDSTLKIQPAKLEDSAVYLCASSLSSGLRSNEQFFGPGTRLTVL.

This clonotype turned up a few times. The CDR3 DNA reads TGTGCCACCAGTGATGACAGAGGGATAGGAGATACGCAGTATTTT. As protein: CATSDDRGIGDTQYF. The chain couples TRBV24-1 to TRBJ2-3; D may be TRBD1 or TRBD2 (5 bases each). The CDR3 length is 15 residues. Per germline, CDR1 KGHDR and CDR2 SFDVKD. Trimming shortened V by 3 bases and J by 5 bases, and 14 bases separated the two germline ends.

V gene TRBV5-1 combines with J gene TRBJ2-1; 11 bases fit TRBD2. Germline values: CDR1 SGHRS, CDR2 YFSETQ. The CDR3 runs to 19 residues. V shed 0 bases and J 0 bases; nucleotides not matched to a gene: 8. CDR3: CASSLVTGTSGYSYNEQFF. The CDR3 nucleotides are TGCGCCAGCAGCTTGGTCACGGGGACTAGCGGTTACTCCTACAATGAGCAGTTCTTC.

For the CDR3, the DNA is TGTGCCAGCAGCTTGTATAGTGGTACGATGAACACTGAAGCTTTCTTT. Amino acid sequence: CASSLYSGTMNTEAFF. This rearrangement joins TRBV11-2 to TRBJ1-1; D not certain. V gave up 3 bases and J gave up 0 bases, with 14 bases separating them. From germline, CDR1 is SGHAT and CDR2 FQNNGV. The CDR3 is 16 amino acids.

The chain combines TRBV6-1 with TRBJ2-3, with D perhaps matching TRBD1 or TRBD2 (5 bases each). Trimming took 6 bases from V and 14 from J, leaving 33 bases between them. The CDR3 is made up of 17 amino acids. Germline V CDR1 and CDR2: MNHNS, SASEGT. This CDR3 reads CASRRFGARGSDRYAYF. CDR3 sequence (DNA): TGTGCCAGCAGGAGATTCGGGGCCCGCGGTAGTGACAGATACGCGTATTTT.

This clonotype was detected a few times. This chain connects TRBV10-3 to TRBJ2-7, with D hard to call. The CDR3 contains 12 residues. Germline V gene lookup returns CDR1 ENHRY and CDR2 SYGVKD. The V gene lost 11 bases and the J gene lost 4 bases, with 15 bases spanning the gap. CDR3 sequence (DNA): TGTGCCGTAGGACGTTCCAATTACGAGCAGTACTTC. Translation gives CAVGRSNYEQYF.